Listed here are 27 T cell receptor beta chains from one sample, sequenced in a study of shared clonotypes between healthy human individuals. Profiled with immunoSEQ multiplex PCR; TCRdb holds only in-frame clones, not every one. The table records around 2,000,000 clones, over 85% of them present only once. Sequencing was done on a sample of naive CD4+ T cells sorted from blood. Subset indicated: CD45RA+ positively selected. These receptors came from a man between 18 and 35 years old in good health.

CDR3 sequence reads: CASKPGGLAKNIQYF. Here the CDR3 DNA reads TGTGCCAGCAAGCCTGGAGGCCTAGCCAAAAACATTCAGTACTTC. The chain carries TRBV27 and TRBJ2-4; D may be TRBD2 (5 bases). Germline CDR1 and CDR2: MNHEY and SMNVEV (reference sequence). The germline V and J ends were trimmed by 7 bases and 0 bases, with 13 bases remaining between them. This CDR3 contains 15 residues.

This CDR3 is CASTPLAGGPYEQYF. The CDR3 DNA follows: TGCGCCAGCACTCCACTAGCGGGAGGACCCTACGAGCAGTACTTC. The chain joins TRBV5-1 to TRBJ2-7, with 12 bases fitting TRBD2. The CDR3 length is 15 residues. The ends lost 6 bases at V and 2 bases at J; junction bases unmatched: 6. Germline CDR1 and CDR2: SGHRS and YFSETQ.

A remark on this clone: Distinct nucleotide sequences in the sample also encode this CDR3. The chain uses TRBV7-9 and TRBJ1-6, with 7 positions matching TRBD1. Germline-derived CDR1 and CDR2 are SEHNR and FQNEAQ (reference sequence). The ends lost 5 bases at V and 6 bases at J; junction bases unmatched: 1. This CDR3 region has 13 residues. The CDR3 here is CASSRDSNSPLHF. The CDR3 DNA sequence: TGTGCCAGCAGCCGGGACAGTAATTCACCCCTCCACTTT.

The J gene is TRBJ1-1, the V gene TRBV19; no definite D call. CDR3 size: 14 residues. CDR1 and CDR2 (germline): LNHDA, SQIVND (reference sequence). V was cut by 3 bases and J by 0 bases, with 8 bases left in between. The CDR3 region is CASSMALMNTEAFF. The DNA of the CDR3 is TGTGCCAGTAGTATGGCATTAATGAACACTGAAGCTTTCTTT.

The rearrangement links TRBV9 to TRBJ1-1; 8 bases map to TRBD1. The junction had 5 bases not matched to a gene; V was cut back by 7 bases and J by 0 bases. CDR1 and CDR2 (germline): SGDLS, YYNGEE. The CDR3 has 14 amino acids. DNA of the CDR3: TGTGCCAGCTCCGACAGGGGAGTGAACACTGAAGCTTTCTTT. This translates into CASSDRGVNTEAFF. The complete variable domain, with remaining parts taken from reference TRBV9 and TRBJ1-1, reads DSGVTQTPKHLITATGQRVTLRCSPRSGDLSVYWYQQSLDQGLQFLIQYYNGEERAKGNILERFSAQQFPDLHSELNLSSLELGDSALYFCASSDRGVNTEAFFGQGTRLTVV.

This clone has just a few counts. The sample carries other DNA sequences with the same CDR3. The V gene is TRBV30, the J gene TRBJ2-7; D uncertain. The CDR3 sequence is 11 residues long. Germline V gene lookup returns CDR1 GTSNPN and CDR2 SVGIG (reference sequence). Trimming removed 1 base at V and 3 bases at J, with 4 bases between. The CDR3 DNA is TGTGCCTGGAGTGAGAACTACGAGCAGTACTTC. Amino acids: CAWSENYEQYF.

The CDR3 loop reads CASSSPSGTGAHEQYF. CDR3 in DNA: TGCGCCAGCAGCTCCCCTTCCGGGACAGGGGCCCACGAGCAGTACTTC. The chain uses TRBV5-1 and TRBJ2-7; 10 nucleotides align to TRBD1. CDR1 and CDR2 (germline): SGHRS, YFSETQ. The J segment lost 5 bases and the V segment lost 3 bases, leaving 11 bases of the junction unmatched. This CDR3 is built from 16 residues. Complete variable domain (other parts from reference TRBV5-1 and TRBJ2-7): KAGVTQTPRYLIKTRGQQVTLSCSPISGHRSVSWYQQTPGQGLQFLFEYFSETQRNKGNFPGRFSGRQFSNSRSEMNVSTLELGDSALYLCASSSPSGTGAHEQYFGPGTRLTVT.

The chain couples TRBV6-4 to TRBJ2-1, with TRBD2 matching over 15 bases. Germline V gene sequence: CDR1 MRHNA, CDR2 SNTAGT. V lost 5 bases to trimming and J lost 6 bases; unmatched junction nucleotides: 5. This CDR3 comprises 16 residues. This CDR3 reads CASSPGLAGGLNEQFF. CDR3 DNA sequence: TGTGCCAGCAGTCCCGGACTAGCGGGAGGGCTCAATGAGCAGTTCTTC.

In DNA form, the CDR3 reads TGTGCCAGCAGCGTAGGGCTCAGGGACTATGGCTACACCTTC. Translating it yields CASSVGLRDYGYTF. This chain uses TRBV9 with TRBJ1-2; tentative D call: TRBD1 (5 bases). CDR3 length: 14 amino acids. Trimming removed 0 bases at V and 3 bases at J, with 9 bases between. Germline V CDR1 and CDR2: SGDLS, YYNGEE.

The V and J genes are TRBV27 and TRBJ1-2; the D gene is possibly TRBD1 (5 bases). The length of the CDR3 is 15 residues. Germline CDR1 is MNHEY and CDR2 is SMNVEV (reference sequence). V gave up 5 bases and J gave up 5 bases, with 18 bases separating them. The CDR3 DNA reads TGTGCCAGCAGTAGCGCCGGGGCAAACTTTTATGGCTACACCTTC. This codes for CASSSAGANFYGYTF.

The table lists this clone with a count of one. The chain combines TRBV19 with TRBJ2-4, with 9 bases matching TRBD1. The CDR3 contains 16 residues. From germline, CDR1 is LNHDA and CDR2 SQIVND (reference sequence). Trimming removed 5 bases from V and 4 bases from J; junction bases left unmatched: 9. The CDR3, as DNA: TGTGCCAGTAGTTCTTACCTAGGACAGGGGAAAAACATTCAGTACTTC. It is translated as CASSSYLGQGKNIQYF.

Remarks on this clone: The same CDR3 also results from other DNA sequences found in this sample. V is TRBV18 and J is TRBJ2-3, with D perhaps matching TRBD1 (5 bases). This CDR3 has 15 residues. Germline values: CDR1 KGHSH, CDR2 LQKENI. V dropped 1 base and J dropped 2 bases, with 10 bases sitting between them. DNA of the CDR3: TGTGCCAGCTCACCACTGGCAGGGCCCACAGATACGCAGTATTTT. Protein: CASSPLAGPTDTQYF.

The chain employs TRBV18 and TRBJ2-1; no firm D call. V was pared by 3 bases and J by 10 bases, with 16 bases between. This CDR3 is 14 amino acids long. CDR1 is KGHSH and CDR2 is LQKENI in the germline V gene. The CDR3 reads CASSPSWQLEEQFF. In DNA form, the CDR3 reads TGTGCCAGCTCACCGTCTTGGCAGCTTGAAGAGCAGTTCTTC.

This clone was seen a single time. The chain has TRBV28 and TRBJ2-7; no firm D call. The length of the CDR3 is 14 residues. Looked up from germline, CDR1 is MDHEN and CDR2 is SYDVKM. V shed 5 bases and J shed 8 bases, with 19 bases lying between them. The CDR3 DNA sequence: TGTGCCAGCAGTCCGCCGGGCCCCCGGCAGAAGCAGTACTTC. The encoded protein is CASSPPGPRQKQYF. The variable domain in full, completed from reference TRBV28 and TRBJ2-7, reads DVKVTQSSRYLVKRTGEKVFLECVQDMDHENMFWYRQDPGLGLRLIYFSYDVKMKEKGDIPEGYSVSREKKERFSLILESASTNQTSMYLCASSPPGPRQKQYFGPGTRLTVT.

The chain carries TRBV7-2 and TRBJ1-1; 8 nucleotides agree with TRBD1. V was clipped by 1 base and J by 3 bases; unmatched bases: 1. The CDR3 has 14 residues. Germline V lookup: CDR1 SGHTA, CDR2 FQGNSA. CDR3 DNA sequence: TGTGCCAGCAGCTTAGTCAGGGGGCACACTGAAGCTTTCTTT. It encodes CASSLVRGHTEAFF.

CDR3 nucleotides: TGCGCCAGCAGCTTGGGTGGATGGAACACCGGGGAGCTGTTTTTT. This codes for CASSLGGWNTGELFF. This chain links TRBV5-1 with TRBJ2-2; no definite D call. CDR1 and CDR2 from the germline V gene are SGHRS and YFSETQ. CDR3 length: 15 amino acids. Between the trimmed V and J ends, which lost 0 bases and 1 base, there was a span of 7 bases.

CDR3 nucleotide sequence: TGCGCCAGCAGCGCCGGGACTAGCGGGGGCTCCGGGGAGCTGTTTTTT. The encoded protein is CASSAGTSGGSGELFF. The chain links TRBV5-1 to TRBJ2-2, with 14 nucleotides matching TRBD2. The germline V gene has CDR1 SGHRS and CDR2 YFSETQ. The CDR3 is 16 residues long. After removal of 4 bases from V and 6 bases from J, the junction contained 5 bases not matched to a gene.

The V call is TRBV27, the J call TRBJ2-2, with 9 bases lining up with TRBD2. The trim removed 1 base at V and 2 bases at J, leaving 5 bases unmatched. Per germline, CDR1 MNHEY and CDR2 SMNVEV (reference sequence). This CDR3 comprises 17 residues. The CDR3 reads CASSLFSSGVNTGELFF. The CDR3 DNA reads TGTGCCAGCAGTTTATTCTCTAGCGGGGTTAACACCGGGGAGCTGTTTTTT.

V usage is TRBV10-3 and J usage is TRBJ1-1, with D unresolved. Trimming removed 3 bases from V and 0 bases from J, with 8 bases in between. Germline V lookup: CDR1 ENHRY, CDR2 SYGVKD. The CDR3 contains 14 residues. CDR3 region: CAISERIMNTEAFF. The CDR3 coding sequence is TGTGCCATCAGTGAACGGATCATGAACACTGAAGCTTTCTTT.

This sequence joins TRBV5-5 and TRBJ1-1; D gene unclear. The CDR3 has 13 residues. Trimming took off 3 bases at V and 1 base at J, with 7 bases between the two ends. Germline V gene data show CDR1 as SGHKS and CDR2 as YYEKEE (reference sequence). The CDR3 region has the DNA TGTGCCAGCAGCTCGTTTGCGAACACTGAAGCTTTCTTT. This codes for CASSSFANTEAFF.

V gene TRBV2 combines with J gene TRBJ1-3; 7 bases match TRBD1. The CDR3 extends over 15 amino acids. V lost 4 bases and J lost 3; bases outside the gene matches: 6. Germline values: CDR1 SNHLY, CDR2 FYNNEI. The CDR3 here is CASSGTGVSGNTIYF. CDR3 DNA sequence: TGTGCCAGCAGTGGTACAGGGGTGAGTGGAAACACCATATATTTT.

This rearrangement joins TRBV2 to TRBJ2-7, with 7 bases matching TRBD1. Germline V CDR1 and CDR2: SNHLY, FYNNEI. The ends lost 6 bases at V and 2 bases at J; junction bases unmatched: 10. There are 15 residues in the CDR3. The CDR3 protein is CASRRGQAPTYEQYF. The DNA for the CDR3 is TGTGCCAGCAGGAGAGGACAGGCCCCCACCTACGAGCAGTACTTC. Full variable domain (remainder filled in from reference TRBV2 and TRBJ2-7): EPEVTQTPSHQVTQMGQEVILRCVPISNHLYFYWYRQILGQKVEFLVSFYNNEISEKSEIFDDQFSVERPDGSNFTLKIRSTKLEDSAMYFCASRRGQAPTYEQYFGPGTRLTVT.

The chain combines TRBV25-1 with TRBJ1-2, with D unclear. V shed 5 bases and J shed 4 bases, with 11 bases lying between them. The V gene's germline CDR1 is MGHDK and CDR2 SYGVNS. This CDR3 has 13 amino acids. CDR3 protein: CASSWAELYGYTF. CDR3 nucleotides: TGTGCCAGCAGTTGGGCAGAGCTCTATGGCTACACCTTC.

The gene calls are TRBV4-3 and TRBJ2-2; D is uncertain. Germline CDR1 is LGHNA and CDR2 is YSLEER. The CDR3 consists of 14 residues. The germline V and J ends were trimmed by 3 bases and 8 bases, with 13 bases remaining between them. CDR3 sequence: CASSQAKGKGELFF. CDR3 coding DNA: TGCGCCAGCAGCCAGGCAAAGGGAAAAGGGGAGCTGTTTTTT.

This chain joins TRBV19 and TRBJ1-2; 9 bases match TRBD1. V was clipped by 4 bases and J by 7 bases; unmatched bases: 7. The CDR3 runs to 14 residues. Germline V gene lookup returns CDR1 LNHDA and CDR2 SQIVND (reference sequence). CDR3 region: CASSTTGGAAGYTF. In nucleotides, the CDR3 is TGTGCCAGTAGTACCACAGGGGGCGCCGCTGGCTACACCTTC.

The chain carries TRBV10-1 and TRBJ2-7; 7 nucleotides match TRBD2. Germline CDR1 is WNHNN and CDR2 is SYGVQD (reference sequence). J lost 3 bases, V lost 2 bases, and 7 bases had no gene match. The length of the CDR3 is 15 residues. CDR3: CASSEHKGGSYEQYF. CDR3 coding DNA: TGCGCCAGCAGTGAGCACAAGGGCGGGAGCTACGAGCAGTACTTC.

This rearrangement joins TRBV6-1 to TRBJ1-5, with unresolved D. The CDR3 totals 15 residues. Trimming shortened V by 1 base and J by 6 bases, and 13 bases separated the two germline ends. Germline assignment: CDR1 MNHNS and CDR2 SASEGT. The CDR3 protein is CASSEGAAKPQPQHF. The CDR3 DNA is TGTGCCAGCAGTGAAGGGGCCGCCAAACCTCAGCCCCAGCATTTT.